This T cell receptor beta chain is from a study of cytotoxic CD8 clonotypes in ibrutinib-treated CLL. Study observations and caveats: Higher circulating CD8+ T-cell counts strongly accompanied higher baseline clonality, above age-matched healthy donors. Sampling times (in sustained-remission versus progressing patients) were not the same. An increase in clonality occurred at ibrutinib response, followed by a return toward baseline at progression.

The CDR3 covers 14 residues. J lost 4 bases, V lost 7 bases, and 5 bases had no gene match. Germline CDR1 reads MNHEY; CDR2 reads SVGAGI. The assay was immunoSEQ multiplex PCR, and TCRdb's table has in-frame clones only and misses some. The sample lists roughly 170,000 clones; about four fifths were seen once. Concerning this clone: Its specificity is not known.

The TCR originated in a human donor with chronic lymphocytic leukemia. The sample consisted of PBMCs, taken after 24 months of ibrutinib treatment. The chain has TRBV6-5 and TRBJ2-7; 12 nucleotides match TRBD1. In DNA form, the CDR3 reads TGTGCCAGCAAGGGACAGGGGGCGAGGTACGAGCAGTACTTC. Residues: CASKGQGARYEQYF.